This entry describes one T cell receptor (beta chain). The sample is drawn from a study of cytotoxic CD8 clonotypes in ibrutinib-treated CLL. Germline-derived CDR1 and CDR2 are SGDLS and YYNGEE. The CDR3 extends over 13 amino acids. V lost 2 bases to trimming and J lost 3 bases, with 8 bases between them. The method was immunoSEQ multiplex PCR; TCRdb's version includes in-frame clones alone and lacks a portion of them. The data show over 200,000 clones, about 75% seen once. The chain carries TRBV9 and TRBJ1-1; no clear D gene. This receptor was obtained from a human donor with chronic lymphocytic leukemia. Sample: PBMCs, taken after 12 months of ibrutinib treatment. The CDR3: CASSVLSDTEAFF. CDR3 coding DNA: TGTGCCAGCAGCGTCTTGTCAGACACTGAAGCTTTCTTT.